The 23 T cell receptor beta chains given below trace back to one sample, sequenced in a study of vaccination effects on CD4 cells after COVID-19. Which antigens these TCRs recognize remains unknown. Before sequencing, viral peptide pools were used by the ViraFEST assay to expand antigen-specific CD4+ T cells. Upon completion of more than eight days in culture, CD4+ T cells were isolated. Vaccinated participants had no history of SARS-CoV-2 infection and tested negative for nucleocapsid antibodies. The method was immunoSEQ multiplex PCR; TCRdb's version includes in-frame clones alone and lacks a portion of them. The sample gives tens of thousands of clones, roughly 80% of which show up once; approximately 12% is in the top ten. The sequencing here drew on CD4+ T cells from PBMCs cultured with SARS-CoV-2 spike peptides, taken before COVID-19 vaccination. These TCRs come from a human donor who received a COVID-19 vaccine.

This clone has just one count. The chain employs TRBV5-6 and TRBJ2-5; D is possibly TRBD2 (5 bases). Trimming left V 4 bases short and J 5 bases short, with 21 bases between. The CDR3 sequence is 16 residues long. CDR1 is SGHDT, CDR2 YYEEEE, per germline. CDR3 residues: CASSPGFERLGETQYF. CDR3 DNA sequence: TGTGCCAGCAGCCCCGGATTTGAGCGGTTGGGGGAGACCCAGTACTTC.

The chain links TRBV21-1 to TRBJ2-5; the table's D call TRBD2 went unverified against the DNA. TRBV21-1 is shown as a pseudogene. CDR3 length: 15 amino acids. The CDR3 reads CASRRLAGGRKTQYF. CDR3 sequence (DNA): TGTGCCAGCAGGAGACTAGCGGGGGGGCGGAAGACCCAGTACTTC.

The CDR3 DNA reads TGTGCCACTACGGACCGGTTGGGCAAAAACATTCAGTACTTC. This sequence encodes CATTDRLGKNIQYF. The chain uses TRBV6-6 and TRBJ2-4; D not resolved. Germline CDR1 MNHNY, CDR2 SVGAGI (reference sequence). The length of the CDR3 is 14 residues. The germline V and J ends were trimmed by 10 bases and 3 bases, with 16 bases remaining between them.

The rearrangement links TRBV7-8 to TRBJ2-7, with D perhaps being TRBD1 or TRBD2 (5 bases each). Germline lookup yields CDR1 SGHVS and CDR2 FQNEAQ. This CDR3 is built from 13 residues. V was shortened by 0 bases and J by 6 bases, with 9 bases between the two germline ends. CDR3 amino acids: CASSLAGVTEQYV. The CDR3 DNA reads TGTGCCAGCAGCTTAGCGGGGGTAACCGAGCAGTACGTC.

In this sample, this clone turned up once. The chain combines TRBV7-2 with TRBJ2-4; D may correspond to TRBD1 or TRBD2 (6 bases each). CDR1 is SGHTA and CDR2 is FQGNSA in the germline V gene. This CDR3 spans 14 amino acids. The V and J ends lost 0 bases and 7 bases respectively, with 10 bases between them. CDR3 sequence reads: CASSLARRGNIQYF. Here the CDR3 DNA reads TGTGCCAGCAGCTTAGCGCGGAGGGGGAACATTCAGTACTTC.

Worth noting for this clone: This sample includes further DNA sequences coding for the same CDR3. The genes are TRBV5-1 and TRBJ2-5; D remains ambiguous. The V gene's germline CDR1 is SGHRS and CDR2 YFSETQ. Trimming left V 0 bases short and J 4 bases short, with 7 bases between. This CDR3 comprises 13 residues. In DNA form, the CDR3 reads TGCGCCAGCAGCTTGGGGGGTGGAGAGACCCAGTACTTC. Amino acid sequence: CASSLGGGETQYF.

The genes are TRBV5-1 and TRBJ2-1; 11 positions match TRBD1. V was clipped by 2 bases and J by 0 bases; unmatched bases: 10. The germline CDR1 and CDR2 sequences are SGHRS and YFSETQ. The CDR3 has 19 amino acids. The CDR3 DNA reads TGCGCCAGCAGCTTACAGGGGACAGGGGGATTAAGCTCCTACAATGAGCAGTTCTTC. Protein sequence: CASSLQGTGGLSSYNEQFF.

This chain connects TRBV4-1 to TRBJ2-5; TRBD1 is a possible D gene (6 bases). The CDR3 loop spans 14 amino acids. Germline V gene data show CDR1 as MGHRA and CDR2 as YSYEKL. Trimming stripped 4 bases from V and 2 bases from J, with 11 bases between. The CDR3 bases are TGCGCCAGCAGCCTCACCGGGACACAAGAGACCCAGTACTTC. Protein: CASSLTGTQETQYF.

The J gene is TRBJ2-3, the V gene TRBV12-5; no definite D call. Trimming took 2 bases from V and 0 from J, leaving 6 bases between them. Germline CDR1 and CDR2: LGHNT and FRNRAP. The CDR3 runs to 14 residues. CDR3 sequence (DNA): TGTGCTAGTGGTTTGACGCAGAGCACAGATACGCAGTATTTT. Translating it yields CASGLTQSTDTQYF.

The rearrangement uses TRBV6-1 and TRBJ1-2; TRBD1 is a possible D gene (6 bases). CDR3 size: 13 residues. The germline CDR1 and CDR2 sequences are MNHNS and SASEGT. V lost 7 bases to trimming and J lost 4 bases, with 13 bases between them. CDR3 nucleotide sequence: TGTGCCAGCACATCACAGGGAGGCTATGGCTACACCTTC. It translates to CASTSQGGYGYTF.

This rearrangement joins TRBV5-1 to TRBJ2-7; 10 bases fit TRBD1. This CDR3 contains 13 residues. V lost 7 bases, J lost 8 bases, and 9 bases stayed unmatched. CDR1 and CDR2 from the germline V gene are SGHRS and YFSETQ. The CDR3: CASGETGGTKQYV. CDR3 DNA: TGCGCCAGCGGGGAGACAGGGGGCACGAAGCAGTACGTC.

As DNA, the CDR3 is TGTGCCAGCAGTTTATGGAGGGGGTTGGGGGACACTGAAGCTTTCTTT. Translation: CASSLWRGLGDTEAFF. The chain couples TRBV27 to TRBJ1-1; perhaps TRBD1 as D (6 bases). V lost 1 base to trimming and J lost 3 bases, with 15 bases between them. Germline loops: CDR1 MNHEY, CDR2 SMNVEV (reference sequence). The CDR3 has 16 residues.

The CDR3 sequence: CASSVQGTYGYTF. DNA of the CDR3: TGTGCCAGTAGTGTACAGGGGACCTATGGCTACACCTTC. The chain links TRBV19 to TRBJ1-2; TRBD1 matches 7 bases. The CDR3 extends over 13 amino acids. CDR1 is LNHDA and CDR2 is SQIVND in the germline V gene (reference sequence). The V and J ends lost 5 bases and 4 bases, in that order; junction bases with no gene match: 4.

A single count supports this clone. This chain uses TRBV21-1 with TRBJ1-2. TRBV21-1 is classified as a pseudogene. This CDR3 is 15 amino acids long. The CDR3 is CASSTGGGSNYGYTF. CDR3 DNA sequence: TGTGCCAGCAGCACCGGGGGCGGATCGAACTATGGCTACACCTTC.

The chain combines TRBV14 with TRBJ1-2; 7 positions match TRBD1. CDR3 length: 13 residues. The germline V gene has CDR1 SGHDN and CDR2 FVKESK. Trimming removed 4 bases from V and 4 bases from J; junction bases left unmatched: 3. CDR3 region: CASSPGQSYGYTF. The CDR3 nucleotides are TGTGCCAGCAGCCCGGGACAGTCCTATGGCTACACCTTC.

The gene calls are TRBV6-4 and TRBJ1-5; D unclear. CDR3 size: 13 residues. Germline CDR1 reads MRHNA; CDR2 reads SNTAGT. The V end lost 5 bases, the J end lost 0 bases, and 5 bases lay between the germline ends. The CDR3 sequence: CASSPDSNQPQHF. CDR3 coding DNA: TGTGCCAGCAGTCCGGATAGCAATCAGCCCCAGCATTTT.

This sequence joins TRBV7-2 and TRBJ1-5; 9 bases map to TRBD1. The CDR3 extends over 16 amino acids. The junction had 5 bases not matched to a gene; V was cut back by 3 bases and J by 2 bases. Germline V lookup: CDR1 SGHTA, CDR2 FQGNSA. Here the CDR3 DNA reads TGTGCCAGCAGCTTCACAGGGGGCGCTGGCAATCAGCCCCAGCATTTT. Translating it yields CASSFTGGAGNQPQHF. Combining the CDR3 with reference TRBV7-2 and TRBJ1-5 gives the whole variable domain GAGVSQSPSNKVTEKGKDVELRCDPISGHTALYWYRQSLGQGLEFLIYFQGNSAPDKSGLPSDRFSAERTGGSVSTLTIQRTQQEDSAVYLCASSFTGGAGNQPQHFGDGTRLSIL.

The chain recombines TRBV5-1 with TRBJ2-7; 9 bases match TRBD1. The germline gives CDR1 SGHRS, CDR2 YFSETQ. The CDR3 is made up of 15 amino acids. Unmatched junction bases numbered 10, after V lost 3 bases and J lost 6 bases. This CDR3 reads CASSWGTGRPAEQYV. CDR3 coding DNA: TGCGCCAGCAGCTGGGGGACAGGGCGGCCCGCCGAGCAGTACGTC.

The chain's CDR3 is CASSLGPLGTDTQYF. In DNA, the CDR3 is TGTGCCAGCAGCTTAGGACCTCTGGGCACAGATACGCAGTATTTT. The V and J genes are TRBV7-3 and TRBJ2-3; D is unresolved. Trimming pared 2 bases from V and 1 base from J, leaving 10 bases between. There are 15 residues in the CDR3. In germline, CDR1 is SGHTA, CDR2 FQGTGA. Full variable domain (missing parts from reference TRBV7-3 and TRBJ2-3): GAGVSQTPSNKVTEKGKYVELRCDPISGHTALYWYRQSLGQGPEFLIYFQGTGAADDSGLPNDRFFAVRPEGSVSTLKIQRTERGDSAVYLCASSLGPLGTDTQYFGPGTRLTVL.

The chain combines TRBV7-2 with TRBJ2-3; D is perhaps TRBD1 (6 bases). The CDR3 loop spans 17 amino acids. Germline V lookup: CDR1 SGHTA, CDR2 FQGNSA. Trimming shortened V by 1 base and J by 2 bases, and 16 bases separated the two germline ends. The CDR3 DNA follows: TGTGCCAGCAGCTTAGGTCAGGGGACCAAGTTCACAGATACGCAGTATTTT. It encodes CASSLGQGTKFTDTQYF.

The CDR3 coding sequence is TGTGCCAGTAGTATGAGACCAGGGGGGGAGACCCAGTACTTC. As protein: CASSMRPGGETQYF. The rearrangement joins TRBV19 to TRBJ2-5; possible D gene TRBD1, 7 bases. The CDR3 length is 14 residues. Germline CDR1 reads LNHDA; CDR2 reads SQIVND (reference sequence). V was clipped by 3 bases and J by 5 bases, with 13 bases between them.

This rearrangement joins TRBV7-3 to TRBJ2-3, with TRBD2 identical over 12 bases. The CDR3 runs to 15 residues. The V gene's germline CDR1 is SGHTA and CDR2 FQGTGA. The V segment lost 5 bases and the J segment 3 bases; nucleotides outside the gene matches: 3. The CDR3 region is CASSPSGGGTDTQYF. Written as DNA, the CDR3 is TGTGCCAGCAGCCCTAGCGGGGGGGGAACAGATACGCAGTATTTT. The full variable domain, completed using reference TRBV7-3 and TRBJ2-3, is GAGVSQTPSNKVTEKGKYVELRCDPISGHTALYWYRQSLGQGPEFLIYFQGTGAADDSGLPNDRFFAVRPEGSVSTLKIQRTERGDSAVYLCASSPSGGGTDTQYFGPGTRLTVL.

The chain carries TRBV6-5 and TRBJ2-7; tentatively, D is TRBD1 (5 bases). V was pared by 6 bases and J by 6 bases, with 15 bases between. Germline CDR1 is MNHEY and CDR2 is SVGAGI. The CDR3 is 13 amino acids. CDR3 nucleotides: TGTGCCAGCAGCAGAACCAAGGGGCGCGAGCAGTACGTC. Encoded protein: CASSRTKGREQYV.